This passage covers 6 T cell receptor beta chains from one sample sequenced in a study of T cells in Graves' hyperthyroidism and ophthalmopathy. Amplification of TCR beta CDR3 regions used RNA as the template. Initially, a first-round RT-PCR of the TCR CDR3 employed the HTBI primer set. One entry per CDR3 protein, called by TCRdb with MiXCR from the multiplex PCR reads. The sample carries just under 750,000 distinct CDR3 sequences, 35% recorded once. Specimen: blood. The receptor source for this set is a woman aged 40 to 55 with Graves' hyperthyroidism.

This clonotype was seen ten or more times. This chain uses TRBV6-5 with TRBJ1-1; D unclear. CDR3 length: 12 amino acids. Trimming left V 5 bases short and J 1 base short, with 5 bases between. CDR1 and CDR2 from the germline V gene are MNHEY and SVGAGI. Here the CDR3 DNA reads TGTGCCAGCAGTCAAAAGAACACTGAAGCTTTCTTT. Protein sequence: CASSQKNTEAFF.

The chain carries TRBV11-2 and TRBJ1-4, with D perhaps matching TRBD1 (6 bases). The CDR3 runs to 17 residues. The V and J ends lost 1 base and 3 bases respectively, with 15 bases between them. CDR1 SGHAT and CDR2 FQNNGV come from the germline V gene. The CDR3 sequence: CASSLARGGRANEKLFF. CDR3 in DNA: TGTGCCAGCAGCTTAGCGAGGGGGGGACGAGCTAATGAAAAACTGTTTTTT.

The rearrangement uses TRBV5-1 and TRBJ1-3, with 7 bases identical to TRBD1. Germline trimming cut 7 bases from V and 0 bases from J; bases unmatched to any gene: 16. The germline CDR1 and CDR2 sequences are SGHRS and YFSETQ. CDR3 length equals 18 residues. The CDR3 here is CASGSRGGQSVSGNTIYF. The DNA of the CDR3 is TGCGCCAGCGGCTCCCGAGGGGGACAGTCAGTCTCTGGAAACACCATATATTTT.

This clonotype occurred a few times. J is TRBJ2-5 and V is TRBV6-6; D ambiguous. V gave up 7 bases and J gave up 6 bases, with 12 bases separating them. The germline V gene has CDR1 MNHNY and CDR2 SVGAGI (reference sequence). The CDR3 is made up of 12 amino acids. CDR3 in amino acids: CASKQRLKTQYF. In DNA form, the CDR3 reads TGTGCCAGCAAGCAGAGGTTAAAGACCCAGTACTTC.

The chain carries TRBV20-1 and TRBJ2-5; TRBD2 matches 7 bases. V shed 3 bases, J shed 1 base, and the junction held 5 bases outside the gene matches. The germline V gene encodes CDR1 DFQATT and CDR2 SNEGSKA (reference sequence). The CDR3 runs 14 residues. CDR3 protein: CSARGRGGQETQYF. CDR3 nucleotides: TGCAGTGCTAGGGGGAGGGGAGGCCAAGAGACCCAGTACTTC.

This clonotype appeared many times. V is TRBV14 and J is TRBJ1-1, with no clear D. The V end was cut by 1 base, the J end by 1 base, with 7 bases between. The CDR3 has 14 residues. Germline CDR1 reads SGHDN; CDR2 reads FVKESK. CDR3: CASSQVAPNTEAFF. The CDR3 DNA is TGTGCCAGCAGCCAAGTCGCCCCGAACACTGAAGCTTTCTTT.